The entry that follows covers one T cell receptor (beta chain) sequence. Its antigen remains unidentified. This may stem from a read error, because a much larger clone lies one nucleotide away. The data belong to a study of Graves' ophthalmopathy and Graves' hyperthyroidism. For repertoire sequencing, the TCR beta CDR3 regions were amplified from RNA transcripts. First-round RT-PCR used HTBI primers; second-round multiplex PCR followed. One entry per CDR3 protein, called by TCRdb with MiXCR from the multiplex PCR reads. The data contain hundreds of thousands of distinct CDR3 sequences, 22% of them seen just once; the ten biggest clones take up more than 5.5%. The study, taken as a whole, reports: The authors also found most expanded thyroid clonotypes above 0.001 frequency in blood. With a specificity of roughly 72% and a sensitivity of about 69%, the model predicted ophthalmopathy progression.

The authors enrolled newly diagnosed hyperthyroidism patients aged 18 to 65 with under 2 months' duration. The V gene's germline CDR1 is MNHNS and CDR2 SASEGT. The ends were cut back, 2 bases at V and 5 bases at J, with 4 bases in the middle. This CDR3 is 11 amino acids long. The chain joins TRBV6-1 to TRBJ2-7, with D uncertain. Input material: peripheral blood. The TCR sequence derives from a woman aged 18-29 years with stable Graves' hyperthyroidism. Some clones in this sample may be carry-over from other donors' samples. The CDR3 DNA reads TGTGCCAGCAGTGAACCGGACGAGCAGTACTTC. It codes for CASSEPDEQYF.